This is a list of T cell receptor beta chains from one sample in a study of beta chain features in type 1 diabetes. Data came from immunoSEQ multiplex PCR; TCRdb stores just in-frame clones and leaves some out. Of approximately 160,000 clones listed, over 7.5% are singletons. Material: central memory CD4+ T cells from blood. Receptors were obtained from a man aged 18 to 29 in good health. Both conserved end residues are part of each CDR3. A D gene is named only where the DNA matches it firmly. Not every row has a clone size; where given, it reads once, few, many or a size class.

TRBV7-9	once	NA	TRBJ1-5	CANSPGRIGNQPQHF	TGTGCCAACAGCCCCGGTCGAATCGGCAATCAGCCCCAGCATTTT
TRBV7-2	few	TRBD2	TRBJ2-7	CASSPGLAGNEQYF	TGTGCCAGCAGCCCGGGACTAGCGGGAAACGAGCAGTACTTC
TRBV7-3	NA	TRBD2	TRBJ2-5	CASSRGVQETQYF	TGCGCCAGCAGCCGGGGGGTCCAAGAGACCCAGTACTTC
TRBV10-3	many	TRBD1	TRBJ2-7	CAISETDRVGYEQYF	TGTGCCATCAGTGAGACTGACAGGGTGGGGTACGAGCAGTACTTC
TRBV28	NA	NA	TRBJ1-5	CASRSLNQPQHF	TGTGCCAGCAGGTCTCTTAATCAGCCCCAGCATTTT
TRBV5-1	NA	TRBD1	TRBJ1-3	CASSVTGTSGNTIYF	TGCGCCAGCAGCGTGACAGGGACCTCTGGAAACACCATATATTTT
TRBV11-2	NA	TRBD1	TRBJ2-5	CASSAGQGALETQYF	TGTGCCAGCAGCGCGGGACAGGGGGCTTTGGAGACCCAGTACTTC
TRBV7-3	NA	NA	TRBJ2-3	CASSARREDTQYF	TGTGCCAGCAGCGCGAGGAGGGAAGATACGCAGTATTTT
TRBV4-2	NA	TRBD2	TRBJ2-1	CASSQGTSGPNEQFF	TGTGCCAGCAGCCAAGGAACTAGCGGGCCTAATGAGCAGTTCTTC
TRBV9	NA	NA	TRBJ2-5	CASSPHEETQYF	TGTGCCAGCAGCCCCCATGAGGAGACCCAGTACTTC
TRBV7-6	NA	TRBD1	TRBJ2-3	CASSLSSGTGAIPRTDTQYF	TGTGCCAGCAGCTTATCATCCGGGACAGGGGCGATTCCTCGCACAGATACGCAGTATTTT
TRBV30	few	TRBD2	TRBJ2-5	CAWRNIAGGTQETQYF	TGTGCCTGGAGAAATATAGCGGGAGGGACACAAGAGACCCAGTACTTC
TRBV4-2	NA	NA	TRBJ1-2	CASSQDVVRDHGYTF	TGTGCCAGCAGCCAAGATGTTGTGAGGGATCATGGCTACACCTTC
TRBV7-9	NA	TRBD2	TRBJ2-3	CASSYPRGLSDTQYF	TGTGCCAGCAGCTATCCCCGGGGACTATCAGATACGCAGTATTTT
TRBV27	NA	TRBD2	TRBJ2-2	CASRVGTRRTGELFF	TGTGCCAGCAGGGTGGGGACTAGGAGGACCGGGGAGCTGTTTTTT
TRBV5-1	NA	TRBD1	TRBJ1-1	CASSRGQGTEAFF	TGCGCCAGCAGCCGGGGACAGGGGACTGAAGCTTTCTTT
TRBV30	few	NA	TRBJ1-5	CAWNHNSNQPQHF	TGTGCCTGGAACCACAATAGCAATCAGCCCCAGCATTTT
TRBV10-3	NA	NA	TRBJ1-6	CAISRDTFSPLHF	TGTGCCATCAGTCGGGACACCTTTTCACCCCTCCACTTT
TRBV30	NA	TRBD1	TRBJ1-5	CAWSGNRGSNQPQHF	TGTGCCTGGAGTGGAAACAGGGGAAGCAATCAGCCCCAGCATTTT
TRBV19	few	TRBD1	TRBJ2-7	CASSGNRGYEQYF	TGTGCCAGTAGTGGCAACAGGGGCTACGAGCAGTACTTC